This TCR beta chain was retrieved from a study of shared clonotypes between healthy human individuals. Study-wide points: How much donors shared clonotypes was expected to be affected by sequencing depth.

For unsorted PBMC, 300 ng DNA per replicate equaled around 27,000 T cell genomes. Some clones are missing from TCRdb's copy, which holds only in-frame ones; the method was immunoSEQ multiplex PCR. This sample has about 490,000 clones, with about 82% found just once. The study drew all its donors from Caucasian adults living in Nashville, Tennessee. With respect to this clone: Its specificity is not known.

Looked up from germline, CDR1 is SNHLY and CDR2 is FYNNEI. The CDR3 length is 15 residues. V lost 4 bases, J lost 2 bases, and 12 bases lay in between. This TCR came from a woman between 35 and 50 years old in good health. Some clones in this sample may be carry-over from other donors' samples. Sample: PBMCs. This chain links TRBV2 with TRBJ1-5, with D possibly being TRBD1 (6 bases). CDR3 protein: CASSVQGSGNQPQHF. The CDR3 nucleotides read TGTGCCAGCAGTGTGCAGGGGTCTGGCAATCAGCCCCAGCATTTT.